One sample yielded the 18 T cell receptor beta chains listed below, sequenced in a study of T cells in Graves' hyperthyroidism and ophthalmopathy. Amplified regions were TCR beta CDR3 sequences from RNA transcripts. The HTBI set primed first-round TCR CDR3 RT-PCR. A single record per CDR3 protein comes from TCRdb applying MiXCR to the multiplex PCR reads. This table has about 550,000 distinct CDR3 sequences, 20% to 25% appearing once. Sequencing was performed on blood. Every receptor here comes from a man aged 18 to 30 with Graves' hyperthyroidism.

This clonotype was observed at least ten times. CDR3 in DNA: TGTGCCAGCAGTGAGGGACAGGACGGGGAGCTGTTTTTT. Encoded protein: CASSEGQDGELFF. The V and J genes are TRBV2 and TRBJ2-2; 8 bases line up with TRBD1. The CDR3 has 13 residues. Germline values: CDR1 SNHLY, CDR2 FYNNEI. V lost 3 bases to trimming and J lost 7 bases; unmatched junction nucleotides: 1.

This clonotype was recorded at least ten times. The chain recombines TRBV7-9 with TRBJ2-5, with TRBD2 as a possible D gene (6 bases). This CDR3 spans 15 amino acids. The germline V gene has CDR1 SEHNR and CDR2 FQNEAQ (reference sequence). Trimming took 4 bases from V and 2 from J, leaving 14 bases between them. CDR3 sequence reads: CASSWRGDLQETQYF. CDR3 coding DNA: TGTGCCAGCAGCTGGCGGGGCGACCTTCAAGAGACCCAGTACTTC.

This clonotype was detected ten times or more. The rearrangement links TRBV12-3 or TRBV12-4 to TRBJ1-1; D is ambiguous. Trimming removed 4 bases from V and 6 bases from J, with 6 bases in between. The CDR3 has 11 residues. As DNA, the CDR3 is TGTGCCAGCAGTTCGCGGGCTGAAGCTTTCTTT. This encodes CASSSRAEAFF.

The table lists this clonotype with many counts. The chain is built from TRBV7-9 and TRBJ2-7, with D unresolved. The germline CDR1 and CDR2 sequences are SEHNR and FQNEAQ (reference sequence). With 5 bases removed from V and 4 bases from J, the gap between germline ends came to 12 bases. The CDR3 consists of 13 residues. The DNA for the CDR3 is TGTGCCAGCAGCAACCTACAAAGTTACGAGCAGTACTTC. Translating gives CASSNLQSYEQYF.

The chain is built from TRBV29-1 and TRBJ2-2; the D is unclear. The CDR3 is 12 residues long. Trimming stripped 7 bases from V and 3 bases from J, with 9 bases between. CDR1 is SQVTM and CDR2 is ANQGSEA in the germline V gene. In nucleotides, the CDR3 is TGCAGCGCCCTCGAGGACACCGGGGAGCTGTTTTTT. Translating gives CSALEDTGELFF.

Comment on this clonotype: An end of the junction does not agree with germline; a read error may underlie this. The CDR3, as DNA: TGTGCCAGCAGTACGACGGATGGGGTTTTGAACACTGAATCTTTCTTT. Its protein product is CASSTTDGVLNTESFF. The chain combines TRBV25-1 with TRBJ1-1; no reliable D call. CDR1 MGHDK and CDR2 SYGVNS come from the germline V gene. The CDR3 is 16 amino acids.

The table lists this clonotype with a few counts. The CDR3 loop is CASSTAQYSNQPQHF. The CDR3 nucleotides are TGTGCCAGCAGTACCGCTCAGTATAGCAATCAGCCCCAGCATTTT. The gene calls are TRBV6-1 and TRBJ1-5; D gene unclear. CDR1 is MNHNS, CDR2 SASEGT, per germline. The V and J ends lost 5 bases and 0 bases respectively, with 11 bases between them. The length of the CDR3 is 15 residues.

This clonotype has at least ten counts. The chain recombines TRBV19 with TRBJ1-2; D gene uncertain. This CDR3 comprises 11 residues. The ends were cut back, 9 bases at V and 5 bases at J, with 10 bases in the middle. CDR1 and CDR2 from the germline V gene are LNHDA and SQIVND (reference sequence). CDR3 DNA: TGTGCCAGCTCGATGGGGTATGGCTACACCTTC. Its protein product is CASSMGYGYTF.

The chain links TRBV20-1 to TRBJ2-7; no definite D call. Trimming stripped 6 bases from V and 4 bases from J, with 10 bases between. This CDR3 is 11 amino acids long. Germline V gene data show CDR1 as DFQATT and CDR2 as SNEGSKA (reference sequence). The CDR3 protein is CSASDRYEQYF. The CDR3 DNA reads as TGCAGTGCCTCGGACCGGTACGAGCAGTACTTC.

This clonotype was counted ten times or more. V usage is TRBV9 and J usage is TRBJ1-1; D possibly corresponds to TRBD1 (5 bases). V lost 0 bases, J lost 4 bases, and 16 bases lay in between. Germline CDR1 reads SGDLS; CDR2 reads YYNGEE. CDR3 length equals 16 residues. CDR3 residues: CASSVEGRTGGTEAFF. Written as DNA, the CDR3 is TGTGCCAGCAGCGTAGAGGGACGTACAGGTGGCACTGAAGCTTTCTTT. Full variable domain (remainder filled in from reference TRBV9 and TRBJ1-1): DSGVTQTPKHLITATGQRVTLRCSPRSGDLSVYWYQQSLDQGLQFLIQYYNGEERAKGNILERFSAQQFPDLHSELNLSSLELGDSALYFCASSVEGRTGGTEAFFGQGTRLTVV.

This clonotype was found many times. This sequence joins TRBV19 and TRBJ2-7, with 7 bases that match TRBD1. Trimming removed 5 bases from V and 4 bases from J; junction bases left unmatched: 5. Germline CDR1 and CDR2: LNHDA and SQIVND (reference sequence). The CDR3 has 13 residues. This CDR3 is CASSVGQLYEQYF. DNA for the CDR3: TGTGCCAGTAGTGTGGGACAGCTATACGAGCAGTACTTC.

This clonotype was observed at least ten times. CDR3: CARGGDRVYGYTF. CDR3 sequence (DNA): TGTGCCAGGGGTGGGGACAGGGTCTATGGCTACACCTTC. The chain joins TRBV19 to TRBJ1-2, with 9 positions matching TRBD1. The germline CDR1 and CDR2 sequences are LNHDA and SQIVND (reference sequence). The junction had 6 bases not matched to a gene; V was cut back by 9 bases and J by 4 bases. The CDR3 is 13 amino acids.

In this sample, this clonotype turned up many times. V usage is TRBV11-2 and J usage is TRBJ1-6, with D hard to call. Germline V lookup: CDR1 SGHAT, CDR2 FQNNGV. Trimming cost V 1 base and J 3 bases, with 10 bases left between them. This CDR3 is built from 16 residues. Here the CDR3 DNA reads TGTGCCAGCAGCTTAGCCCCGGGAGGCTATAATTCACCCCTCCACTTT. Protein sequence: CASSLAPGGYNSPLHF.

The rearrangement links TRBV6-1 to TRBJ2-6; no clear D. Germline assignment: CDR1 MNHNS and CDR2 SASEGT. This CDR3 is built from 16 residues. Trimming left V 5 bases short and J 2 bases short, with 13 bases between. This CDR3 is CASSPTRRAGANVLTF. The CDR3 DNA is TGTGCCAGCAGTCCAACGCGTAGGGCTGGGGCCAACGTCCTGACTTTC.

The chain uses TRBV29-1 and TRBJ2-7; 10 nucleotides line up with TRBD2. CDR1 is SQVTM, CDR2 ANQGSEA, per germline. The CDR3 has 14 amino acids. V was pared by 6 bases and J by 3 bases, with 8 bases of the junction left unmatched. CDR3 sequence reads: CSVVLAGINYEQYF. CDR3 sequence (DNA): TGCAGCGTCGTACTAGCGGGAATTAACTACGAGCAGTACTTC.

This clonotype occurred many times. The chain uses TRBV6-1 and TRBJ1-6; 11 bases align to TRBD1. The CDR3 has 13 amino acids. Germline CDR1 and CDR2: MNHNS and SASEGT. V trimming: 8 bases; J trimming: 6 bases; junction bases outside the gene matches: 0. The CDR3 protein is CASGTGGNSPLHF. The CDR3 DNA sequence: TGTGCCAGCGGGACAGGGGGTAATTCACCCCTCCACTTT.

This clonotype has a count of ten or more. The J gene is TRBJ1-3, the V gene TRBV6-4; TRBD1 is a possible D gene (6 bases). Per the germline V gene, CDR1 is MRHNA and CDR2 is SNTAGT. The CDR3 has 19 amino acids. The germline V and J ends were trimmed by 6 bases and 5 bases, with 29 bases remaining between them. The CDR3 sequence: CASSRKKGGLTLLRNTIYF. DNA of the CDR3: TGTGCCAGCAGCCGCAAAAAAGGGGGACTTACCCTACTCCGAAACACCATATATTTT.

This clonotype was counted many times. The chain uses TRBV12-3 or TRBV12-4 and TRBJ2-7; D may match TRBD1 or TRBD2 (5 bases each). Deletions cut 6 bases from V and 3 bases from J, with 18 bases between. The CDR3 has 15 amino acids. As DNA, the CDR3 is TGTGCCAGCAGGGAAAAGGACGGGGCGAGCTACGAGCAGTACTTC. It translates to CASREKDGASYEQYF.